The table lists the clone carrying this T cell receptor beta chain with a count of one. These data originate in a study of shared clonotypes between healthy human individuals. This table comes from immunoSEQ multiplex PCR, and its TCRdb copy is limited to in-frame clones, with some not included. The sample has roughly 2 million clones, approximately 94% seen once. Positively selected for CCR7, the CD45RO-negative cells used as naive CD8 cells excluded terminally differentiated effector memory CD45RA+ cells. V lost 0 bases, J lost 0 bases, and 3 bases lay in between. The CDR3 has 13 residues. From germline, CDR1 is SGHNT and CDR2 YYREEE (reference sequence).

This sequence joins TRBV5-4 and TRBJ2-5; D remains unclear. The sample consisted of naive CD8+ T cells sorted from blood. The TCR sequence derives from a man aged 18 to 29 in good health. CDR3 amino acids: CASSLADQETQYF. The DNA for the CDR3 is TGTGCCAGCAGCTTGGCTGACCAAGAGACCCAGTACTTC. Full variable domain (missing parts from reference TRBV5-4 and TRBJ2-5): ETGVTQSPTHLIKTRGQQVTLRCSSQSGHNTVSWYQQALGQGPQFIFQYYREEENGRGNFPPRFSGLQFPNYSSELNVNALELDDSALYLCASSLADQETQYFGPGTRLLVL.